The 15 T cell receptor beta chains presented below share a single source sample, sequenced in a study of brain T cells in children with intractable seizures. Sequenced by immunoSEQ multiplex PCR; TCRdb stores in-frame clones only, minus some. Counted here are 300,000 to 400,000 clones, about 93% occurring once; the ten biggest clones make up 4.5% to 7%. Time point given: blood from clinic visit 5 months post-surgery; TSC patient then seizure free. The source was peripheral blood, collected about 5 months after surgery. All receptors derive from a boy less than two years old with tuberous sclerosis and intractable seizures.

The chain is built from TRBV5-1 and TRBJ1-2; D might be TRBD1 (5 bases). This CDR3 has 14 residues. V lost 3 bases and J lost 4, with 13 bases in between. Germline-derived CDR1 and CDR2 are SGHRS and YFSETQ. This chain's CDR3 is CASSWGGSFYGYTF. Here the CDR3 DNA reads TGCGCCAGCAGCTGGGGCGGGAGTTTCTATGGCTACACCTTC.

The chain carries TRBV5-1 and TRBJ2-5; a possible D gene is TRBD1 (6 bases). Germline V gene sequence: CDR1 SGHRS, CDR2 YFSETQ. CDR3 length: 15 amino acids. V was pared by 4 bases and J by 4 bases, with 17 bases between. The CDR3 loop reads CASSVPGRGGETQYF. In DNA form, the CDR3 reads TGCGCCAGCAGCGTGCCGGGAAGAGGGGGAGAGACCCAGTACTTC.

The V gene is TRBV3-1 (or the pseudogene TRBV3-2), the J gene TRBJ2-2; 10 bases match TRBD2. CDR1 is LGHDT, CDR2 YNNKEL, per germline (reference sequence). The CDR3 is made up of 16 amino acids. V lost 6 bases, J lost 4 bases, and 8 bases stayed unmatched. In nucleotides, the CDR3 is TGTGCCAGCAGGGGAACTAGCGGGATTCTCACCGGGGAGCTGTTTTTT. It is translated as CASRGTSGILTGELFF.

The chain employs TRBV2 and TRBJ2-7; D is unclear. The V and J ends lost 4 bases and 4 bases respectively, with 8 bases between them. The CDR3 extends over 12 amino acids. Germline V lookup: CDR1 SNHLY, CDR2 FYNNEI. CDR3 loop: CASSATRYEQYF. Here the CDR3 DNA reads TGTGCCAGCAGTGCCACCAGGTACGAGCAGTACTTC.

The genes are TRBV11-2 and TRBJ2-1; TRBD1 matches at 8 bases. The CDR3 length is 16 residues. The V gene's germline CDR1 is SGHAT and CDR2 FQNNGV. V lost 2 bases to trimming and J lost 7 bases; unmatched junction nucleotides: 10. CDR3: CASSLSPGGGWNEQFF. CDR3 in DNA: TGTGCCAGCAGCTTATCCCCAGGGGGCGGATGGAATGAGCAGTTCTTC. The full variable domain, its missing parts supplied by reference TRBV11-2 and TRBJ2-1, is EAGVAQSPRYKIIEKRQSVAFWCNPISGHATLYWYQQILGQGPKLLIQFQNNGVVDDSQLPKDRFSAERLKGVDSTLKIQPAKLEDSAVYLCASSLSPGGGWNEQFFGPGTRLTVL.

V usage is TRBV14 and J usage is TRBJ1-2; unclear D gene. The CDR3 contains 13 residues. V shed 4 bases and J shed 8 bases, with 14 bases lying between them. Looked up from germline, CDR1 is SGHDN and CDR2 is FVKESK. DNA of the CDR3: TGTGCCAGCAGCCCGGAGGAATTTGAAGGCTACACCTTC. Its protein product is CASSPEEFEGYTF.

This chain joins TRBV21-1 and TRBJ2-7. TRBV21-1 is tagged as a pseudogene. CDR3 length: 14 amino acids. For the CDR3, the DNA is TGTGCCAGCAGCAAAGGACCCCTGGCTTACGAGCAGTACTTC. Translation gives CASSKGPLAYEQYF.

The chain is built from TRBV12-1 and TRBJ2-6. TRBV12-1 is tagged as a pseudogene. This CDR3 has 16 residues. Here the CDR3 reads CASRWEGAGGANVLTF. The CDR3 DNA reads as TGTGCCAGCAGATGGGAGGGGGCTGGTGGGGCCAACGTCCTGACTTTC.

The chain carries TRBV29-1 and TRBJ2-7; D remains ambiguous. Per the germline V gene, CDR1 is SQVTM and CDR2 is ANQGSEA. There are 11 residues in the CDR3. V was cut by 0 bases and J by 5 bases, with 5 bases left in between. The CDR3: CSVEDAHEQYF. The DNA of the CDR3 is TGCAGCGTTGAAGATGCCCACGAGCAGTACTTC.

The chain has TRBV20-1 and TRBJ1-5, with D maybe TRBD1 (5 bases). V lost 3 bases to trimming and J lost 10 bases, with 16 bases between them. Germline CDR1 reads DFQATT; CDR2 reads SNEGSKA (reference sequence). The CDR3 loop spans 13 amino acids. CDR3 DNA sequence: TGCAGTGCTAGTCGGGGGGGTGAGGATCCCCAGCATTTT. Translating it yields CSASRGGEDPQHF.

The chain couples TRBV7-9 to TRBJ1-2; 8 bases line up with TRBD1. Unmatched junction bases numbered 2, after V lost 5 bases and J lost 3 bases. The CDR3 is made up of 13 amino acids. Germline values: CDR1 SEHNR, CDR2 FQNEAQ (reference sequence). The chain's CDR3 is CASSKDRDYGYTF. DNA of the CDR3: TGTGCCAGCAGCAAGGACAGGGACTATGGCTACACCTTC. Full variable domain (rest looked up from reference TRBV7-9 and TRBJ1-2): DTGVSQNPRHKITKRGQNVTFRCDPISEHNRLYWYRQTLGQGPEFLTYFQNEAQLEKSRLLSDRFSAERPKGSFSTLEIQRTEQGDSAMYLCASSKDRDYGYTFGSGTRLTVV.

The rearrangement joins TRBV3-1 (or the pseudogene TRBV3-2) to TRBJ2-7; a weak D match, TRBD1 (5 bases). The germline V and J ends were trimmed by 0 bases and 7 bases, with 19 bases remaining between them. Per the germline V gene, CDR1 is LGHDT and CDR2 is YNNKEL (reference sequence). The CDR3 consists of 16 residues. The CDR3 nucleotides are TGTGCCAGCAGCCAAGATTTCGCGACAGCTGAAAGGGAGCAGTACTTC. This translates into CASSQDFATAEREQYF.

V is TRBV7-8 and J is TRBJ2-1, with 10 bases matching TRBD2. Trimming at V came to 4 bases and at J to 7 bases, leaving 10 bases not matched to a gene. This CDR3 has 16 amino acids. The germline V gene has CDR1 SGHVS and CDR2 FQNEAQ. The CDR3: CASSSLLAGVYNEQFF. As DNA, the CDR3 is TGTGCCAGCAGCTCTCTCCTAGCGGGGGTCTATAATGAGCAGTTCTTC. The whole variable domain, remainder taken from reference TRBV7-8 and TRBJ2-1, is GAGVSQSPRYKVAKRGQDVALRCDPISGHVSLFWYQQALGQGPEFLTYFQNEAQLDKSGLPSDRFFAERPEGSVSTLKIQRTQQEDSAVYLCASSSLLAGVYNEQFFGPGTRLTVL.

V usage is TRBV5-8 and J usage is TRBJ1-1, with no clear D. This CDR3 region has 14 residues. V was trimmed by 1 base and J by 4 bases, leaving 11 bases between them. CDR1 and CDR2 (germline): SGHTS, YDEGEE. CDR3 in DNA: TGTGCCAGCAGCTTGCGCGCCAGTCGCACTGAAGCTTTCTTT. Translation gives CASSLRASRTEAFF. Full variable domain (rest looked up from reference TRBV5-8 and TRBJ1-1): EAGVTQSPTHLIKTRGQQATLRCSPISGHTSVYWYQQALGLGLQFLLWYDEGEERNRGNFPPRFSGRQFPNYSSELNVNALELEDSALYLCASSLRASRTEAFFGQGTRLTVV.

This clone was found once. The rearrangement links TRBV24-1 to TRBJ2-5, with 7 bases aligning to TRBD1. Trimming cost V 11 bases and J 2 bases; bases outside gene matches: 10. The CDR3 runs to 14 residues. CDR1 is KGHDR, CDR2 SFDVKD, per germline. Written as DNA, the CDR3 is TGTGCCAAACCCGACAGGGTGGCACAAGAGACCCAGTACTTC. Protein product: CAKPDRVAQETQYF.